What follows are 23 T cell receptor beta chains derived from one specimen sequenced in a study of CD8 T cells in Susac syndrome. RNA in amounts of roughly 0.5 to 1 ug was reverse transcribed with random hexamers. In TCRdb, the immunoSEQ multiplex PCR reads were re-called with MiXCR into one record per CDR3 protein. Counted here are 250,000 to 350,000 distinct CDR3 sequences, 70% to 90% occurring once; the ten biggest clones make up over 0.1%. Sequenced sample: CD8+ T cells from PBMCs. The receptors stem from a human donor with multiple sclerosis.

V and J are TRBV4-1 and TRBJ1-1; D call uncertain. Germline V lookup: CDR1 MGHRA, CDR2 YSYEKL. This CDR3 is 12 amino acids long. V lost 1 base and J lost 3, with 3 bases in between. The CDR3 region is CASSQVDTEAFF. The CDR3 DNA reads TGCGCCAGCAGCCAAGTCGACACTGAAGCTTTCTTT.

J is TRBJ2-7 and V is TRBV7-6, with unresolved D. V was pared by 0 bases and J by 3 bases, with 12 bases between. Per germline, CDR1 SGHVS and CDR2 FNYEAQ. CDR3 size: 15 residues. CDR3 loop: CASSLAQKGRYEQYF. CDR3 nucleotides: TGTGCCAGCAGCTTAGCGCAGAAGGGTCGCTACGAGCAGTACTTC.

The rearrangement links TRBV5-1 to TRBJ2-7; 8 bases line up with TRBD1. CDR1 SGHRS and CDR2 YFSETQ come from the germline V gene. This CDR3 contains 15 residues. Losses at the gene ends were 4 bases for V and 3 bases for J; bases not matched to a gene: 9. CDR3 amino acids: CASSGIRQGNYEQYF. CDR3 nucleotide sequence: TGCGCCAGCAGCGGAATAAGACAGGGGAACTACGAGCAGTACTTC.

The CDR3 protein is CASSSDLGLEAFF. The CDR3 nucleotides read TGTGCCAGCAGTTCCGACCTAGGGCTTGAAGCTTTCTTT. The chain employs TRBV28 and TRBJ1-1, with no clear D. The germline V gene encodes CDR1 MDHEN and CDR2 SYDVKM. V was pared by 4 bases and J by 7 bases, with 13 bases between. The CDR3 runs to 13 residues.

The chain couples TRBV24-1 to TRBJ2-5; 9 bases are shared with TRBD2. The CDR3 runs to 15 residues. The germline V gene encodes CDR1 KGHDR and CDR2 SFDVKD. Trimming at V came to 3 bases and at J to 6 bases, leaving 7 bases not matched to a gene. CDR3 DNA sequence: TGTGCCACCAGTGATAGGCGGGAGGGCCGGCAGACCCAGTACTTC. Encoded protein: CATSDRREGRQTQYF.

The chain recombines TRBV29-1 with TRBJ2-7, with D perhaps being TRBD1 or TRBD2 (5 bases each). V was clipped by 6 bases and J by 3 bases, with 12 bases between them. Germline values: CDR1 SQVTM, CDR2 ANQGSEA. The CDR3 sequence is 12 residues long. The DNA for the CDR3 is TGCAGCGTACCGGGACCAAACTACGAGCAGTACTTC. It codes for CSVPGPNYEQYF.

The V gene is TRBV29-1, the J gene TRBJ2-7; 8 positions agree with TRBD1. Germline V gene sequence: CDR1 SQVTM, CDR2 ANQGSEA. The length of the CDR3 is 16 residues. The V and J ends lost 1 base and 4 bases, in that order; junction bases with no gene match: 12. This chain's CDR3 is CSVEGGQVPDPYEQYF. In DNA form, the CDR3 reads TGCAGCGTTGAAGGGGGACAGGTTCCGGATCCGTACGAGCAGTACTTC.

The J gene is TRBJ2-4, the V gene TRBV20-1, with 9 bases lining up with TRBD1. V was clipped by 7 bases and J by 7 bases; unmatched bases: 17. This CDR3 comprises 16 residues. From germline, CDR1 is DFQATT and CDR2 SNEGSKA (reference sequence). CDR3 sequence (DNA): TGCAGTGTTTTCGTGCGACAGGGGGTAATCGGCAACATTCAGTACTTC. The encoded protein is CSVFVRQGVIGNIQYF.

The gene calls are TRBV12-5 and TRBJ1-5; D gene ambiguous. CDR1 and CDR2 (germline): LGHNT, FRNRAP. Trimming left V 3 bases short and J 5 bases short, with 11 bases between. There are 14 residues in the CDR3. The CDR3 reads CASGLSMRDQPQHF. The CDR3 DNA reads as TGTGCTAGTGGTTTATCAATGAGGGATCAGCCCCAGCATTTT.

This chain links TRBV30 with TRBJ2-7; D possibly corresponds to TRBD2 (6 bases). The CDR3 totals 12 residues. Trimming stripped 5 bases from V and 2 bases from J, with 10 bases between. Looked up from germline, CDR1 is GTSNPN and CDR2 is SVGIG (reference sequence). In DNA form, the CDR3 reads TGTGCCTGGGGGGACTCCACCTACGAGCAGTACTTC. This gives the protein CAWGDSTYEQYF.

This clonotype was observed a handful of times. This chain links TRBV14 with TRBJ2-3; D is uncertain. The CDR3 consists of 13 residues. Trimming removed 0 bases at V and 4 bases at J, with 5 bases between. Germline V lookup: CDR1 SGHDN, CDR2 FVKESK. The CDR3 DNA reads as TGTGCCAGCAGCCAAGAGGGCCCAGATACGCAGTATTTT. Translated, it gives CASSQEGPDTQYF.

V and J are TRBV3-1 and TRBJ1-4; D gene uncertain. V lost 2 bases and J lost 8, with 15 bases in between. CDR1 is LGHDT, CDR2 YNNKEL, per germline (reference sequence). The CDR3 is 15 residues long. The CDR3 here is CASSQLSGAGEKLFF. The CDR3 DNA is TGTGCCAGCAGCCAATTATCAGGAGCAGGAGAAAAACTGTTTTTT.

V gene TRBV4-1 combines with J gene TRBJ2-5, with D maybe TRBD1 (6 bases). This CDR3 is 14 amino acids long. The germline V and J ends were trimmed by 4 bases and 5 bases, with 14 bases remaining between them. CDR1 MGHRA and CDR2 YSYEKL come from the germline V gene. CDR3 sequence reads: CASSLQGIGETQYF. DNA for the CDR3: TGCGCCAGCAGCCTACAGGGTATTGGGGAGACCCAGTACTTC.

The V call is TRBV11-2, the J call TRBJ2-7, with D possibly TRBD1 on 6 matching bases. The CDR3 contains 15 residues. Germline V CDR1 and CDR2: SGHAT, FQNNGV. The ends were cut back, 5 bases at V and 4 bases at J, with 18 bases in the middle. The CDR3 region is CASSLITGTIYEQYF. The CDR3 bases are TGTGCCAGCAGCCTCATAACCGGGACAATTTACGAGCAGTACTTC.

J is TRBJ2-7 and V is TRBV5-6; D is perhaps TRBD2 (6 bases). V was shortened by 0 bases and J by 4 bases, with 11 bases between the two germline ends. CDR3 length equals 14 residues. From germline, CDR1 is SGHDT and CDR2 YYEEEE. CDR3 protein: CASSLVGEAYEQYF. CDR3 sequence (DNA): TGTGCCAGCAGCTTGGTGGGGGAGGCTTACGAGCAGTACTTC.

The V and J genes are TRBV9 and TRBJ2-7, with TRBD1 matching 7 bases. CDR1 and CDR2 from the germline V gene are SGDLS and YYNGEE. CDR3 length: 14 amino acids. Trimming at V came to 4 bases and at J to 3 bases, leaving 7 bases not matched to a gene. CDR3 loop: CASSPGDRFYEQYF. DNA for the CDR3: TGTGCCAGCAGCCCCGGGGACAGATTCTACGAGCAGTACTTC.

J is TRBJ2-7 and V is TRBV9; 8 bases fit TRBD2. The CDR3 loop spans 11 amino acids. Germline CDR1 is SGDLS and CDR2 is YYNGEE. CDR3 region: CASGRSYEQYF. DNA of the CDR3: TGTGCGAGCGGGAGATCCTACGAGCAGTACTTC.

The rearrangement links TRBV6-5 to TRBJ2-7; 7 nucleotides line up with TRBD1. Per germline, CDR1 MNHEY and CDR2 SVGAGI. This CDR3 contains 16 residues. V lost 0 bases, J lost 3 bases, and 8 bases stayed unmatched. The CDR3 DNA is TGTGCCAGCAGTTACTCCGCTGGGACAGTGAACTACGAGCAGTACTTC. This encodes CASSYSAGTVNYEQYF.

As DNA, the CDR3 is TGTGCCAGCAGTTCGGACCAGGGGGAATCGCAGTATTTT. Translation gives CASSSDQGESQYF. The chain joins TRBV27 to TRBJ2-3; TRBD1 aligns across 7 bases. V was clipped by 4 bases and J by 10 bases; unmatched bases: 8. CDR1 MNHEY and CDR2 SMNVEV come from the germline V gene (reference sequence). The CDR3 has 13 residues.

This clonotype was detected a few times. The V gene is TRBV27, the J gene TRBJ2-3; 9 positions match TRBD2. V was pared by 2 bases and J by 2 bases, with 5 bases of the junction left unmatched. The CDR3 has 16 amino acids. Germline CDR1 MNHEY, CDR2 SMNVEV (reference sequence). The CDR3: CASSLAGGPSTDTQYF. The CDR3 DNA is TGTGCCAGCAGTTTAGCGGGAGGGCCGTCCACAGATACGCAGTATTTT.

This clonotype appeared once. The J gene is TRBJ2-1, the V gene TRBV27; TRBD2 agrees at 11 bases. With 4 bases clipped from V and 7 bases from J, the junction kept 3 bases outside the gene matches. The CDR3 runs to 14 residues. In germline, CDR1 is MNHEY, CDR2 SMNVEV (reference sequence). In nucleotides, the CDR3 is TGTGCCAGCAGTTATGGGACTAGCGGAAATGAGCAGTTCTTC. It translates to CASSYGTSGNEQFF.

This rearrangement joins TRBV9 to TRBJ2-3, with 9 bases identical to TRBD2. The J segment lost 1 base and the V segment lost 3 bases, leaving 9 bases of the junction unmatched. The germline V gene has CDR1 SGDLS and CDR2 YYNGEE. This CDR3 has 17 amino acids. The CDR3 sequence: CASSEGGRLAGTDTQYF. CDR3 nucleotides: TGTGCCAGCAGCGAGGGGGGGCGACTAGCGGGCACAGATACGCAGTATTTT.

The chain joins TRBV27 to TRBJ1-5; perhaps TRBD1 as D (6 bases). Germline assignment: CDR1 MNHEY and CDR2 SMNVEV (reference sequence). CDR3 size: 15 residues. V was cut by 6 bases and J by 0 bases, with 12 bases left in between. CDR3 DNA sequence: TGTGCCAGCAGCAGGGGACGGGCTAGCAATCAGCCCCAGCATTTT. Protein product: CASSRGRASNQPQHF.